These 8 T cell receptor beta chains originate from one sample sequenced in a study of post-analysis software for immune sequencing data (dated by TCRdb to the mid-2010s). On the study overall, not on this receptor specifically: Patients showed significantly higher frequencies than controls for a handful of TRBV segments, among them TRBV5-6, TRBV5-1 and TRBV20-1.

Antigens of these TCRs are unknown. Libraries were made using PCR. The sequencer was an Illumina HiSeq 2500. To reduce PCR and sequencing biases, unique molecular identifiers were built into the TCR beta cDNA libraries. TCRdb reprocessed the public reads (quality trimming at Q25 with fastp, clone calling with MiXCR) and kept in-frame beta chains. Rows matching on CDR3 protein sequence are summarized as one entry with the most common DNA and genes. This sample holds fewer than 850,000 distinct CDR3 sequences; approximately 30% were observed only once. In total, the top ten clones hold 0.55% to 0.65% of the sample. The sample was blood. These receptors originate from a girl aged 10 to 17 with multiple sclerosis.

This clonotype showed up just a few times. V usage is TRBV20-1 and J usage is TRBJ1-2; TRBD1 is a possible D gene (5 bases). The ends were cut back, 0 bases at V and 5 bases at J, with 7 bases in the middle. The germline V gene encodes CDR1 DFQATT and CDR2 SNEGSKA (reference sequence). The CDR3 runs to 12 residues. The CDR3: CSAREGGYGYTF. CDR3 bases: TGCAGTGCTAGAGAGGGGGGTTATGGCTACACCTTC.

CDR3 in DNA: TGTGCCAGCAGCGACCGGCCGGGGTTCATCAATCAGCCCCAGCATTTT. Residues: CASSDRPGFINQPQHF. The chain has TRBV6-6 and TRBJ1-5; unclear D gene. The V end was cut by 6 bases, the J end by 3 bases, with 18 bases between. Germline V gene sequence: CDR1 MNHNY, CDR2 SVGAGI (reference sequence). The CDR3 is 16 amino acids.

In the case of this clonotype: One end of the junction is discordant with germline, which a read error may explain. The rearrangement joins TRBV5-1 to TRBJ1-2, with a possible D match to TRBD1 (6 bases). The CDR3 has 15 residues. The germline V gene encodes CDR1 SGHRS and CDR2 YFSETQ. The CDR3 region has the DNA TGCGCCAGCAGCCCCCGGGGGCTCGATTCCTATGGCTGCACCTTC. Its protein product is CASSPRGLDSYGCTF.

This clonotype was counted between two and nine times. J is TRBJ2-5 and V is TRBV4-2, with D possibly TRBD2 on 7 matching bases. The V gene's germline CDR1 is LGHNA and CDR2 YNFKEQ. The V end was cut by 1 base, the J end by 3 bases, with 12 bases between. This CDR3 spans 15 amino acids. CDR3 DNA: TGTGCCAGCAGCCAAGCTCGCGGGGGCGAAGAGACCCAGTACTTC. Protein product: CASSQARGGEETQYF.

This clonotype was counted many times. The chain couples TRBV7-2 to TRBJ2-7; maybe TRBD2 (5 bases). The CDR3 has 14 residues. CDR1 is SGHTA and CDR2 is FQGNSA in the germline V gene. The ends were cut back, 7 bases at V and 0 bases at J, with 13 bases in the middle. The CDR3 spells CASTPGLASYEQYF. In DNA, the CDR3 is TGTGCCAGCACCCCGGGGTTGGCCTCCTACGAGCAGTACTTC.

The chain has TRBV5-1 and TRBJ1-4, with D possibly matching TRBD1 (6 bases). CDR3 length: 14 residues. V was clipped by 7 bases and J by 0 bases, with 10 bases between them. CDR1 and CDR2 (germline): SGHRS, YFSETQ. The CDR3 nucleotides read TGCGCCAGCGCCTGGACAGCAACTAATGAAAAACTGTTTTTT. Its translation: CASAWTATNEKLFF. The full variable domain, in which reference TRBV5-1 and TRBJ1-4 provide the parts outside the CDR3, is KAGVTQTPRYLIKTRGQQVTLSCSPISGHRSVSWYQQTPGQGLQFLFEYFSETQRNKGNFPGRFSGRQFSNSRSEMNVSTLELGDSALYLCASAWTATNEKLFFGSGTQLSVL.

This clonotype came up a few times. Here the CDR3 reads CSARKIPGGDTDTQYF. The CDR3 region has the DNA TGCAGTGCTAGAAAAATACCCGGGGGGGACACAGATACGCAGTATTTT. V usage is TRBV20-1 and J usage is TRBJ2-3, with 8 bases aligning to TRBD2. V shed 2 bases and J 2 bases; nucleotides not matched to a gene: 9. The length of the CDR3 is 16 residues. Germline CDR1 reads DFQATT; CDR2 reads SNEGSKA (reference sequence).

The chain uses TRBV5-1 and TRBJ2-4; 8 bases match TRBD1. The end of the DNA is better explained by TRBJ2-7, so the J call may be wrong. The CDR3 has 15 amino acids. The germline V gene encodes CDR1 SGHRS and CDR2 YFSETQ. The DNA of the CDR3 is TGCGCCAGCAGCCGCGGACAGGGACCCCGCTACGAGCAGTACTTC. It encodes CASSRGQGPRYEQYF.